This T cell receptor (beta chain) originates from a study of CD8 T cells in Susac syndrome. Study overall: About 6 sequenced Susac syndrome patients had clinically active disease, while fewer than ten were in remission. Study results and caveats: In Susac syndrome, CD4+ T cell repertoires lacked any clonal expansion.

From germline, CDR1 is SGHRS and CDR2 YFSETQ. The CDR3 is 13 amino acids. The V and J ends lost 4 bases and 5 bases, in that order; junction bases with no gene match: 3. Recently defined diagnostic criteria for definite or probable disease were fulfilled by Susac syndrome patients. RNA, at 0.5 to 1 ug, was reverse transcribed with random hexamers. Across 54 Vbeta and 13 Jbeta, TCR beta CDR3 was amplified with immunoSEQ multiplex PCR. Each CDR3 protein is one row after TCRdb ran MiXCR on the immunoSEQ multiplex PCR reads. The sample carries about 210,000 distinct CDR3 sequences, about 94% recorded once. Points on this clonotype: Its antigen is not identified.

The rearrangement links TRBV5-1 to TRBJ2-1; 7 bases agree with TRBD1. The TCR was taken from a human donor with Susac syndrome. Sequenced material: CD4+ T cells from PBMCs. CDR3 loop: CASSLDRNNEQFF. DNA for the CDR3: TGCGCCAGCAGCCTGGACAGGAACAATGAGCAGTTCTTC.